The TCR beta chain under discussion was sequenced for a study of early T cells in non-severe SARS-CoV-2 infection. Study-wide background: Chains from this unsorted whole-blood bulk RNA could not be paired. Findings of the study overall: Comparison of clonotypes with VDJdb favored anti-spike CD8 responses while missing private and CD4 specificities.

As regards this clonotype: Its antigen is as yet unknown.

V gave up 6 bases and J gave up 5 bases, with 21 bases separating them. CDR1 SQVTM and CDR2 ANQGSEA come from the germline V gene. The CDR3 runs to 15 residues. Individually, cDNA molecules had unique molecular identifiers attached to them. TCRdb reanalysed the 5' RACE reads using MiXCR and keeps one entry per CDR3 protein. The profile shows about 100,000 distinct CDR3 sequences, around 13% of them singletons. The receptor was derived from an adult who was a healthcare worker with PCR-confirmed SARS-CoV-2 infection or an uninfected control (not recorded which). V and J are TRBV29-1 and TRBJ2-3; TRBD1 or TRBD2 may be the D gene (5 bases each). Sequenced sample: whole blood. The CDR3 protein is CSVHPRDRLGDTQYF. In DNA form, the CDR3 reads TGCAGCGTCCACCCCCGGGACCGCCTCGGAGATACGCAGTATTTT.